Below, 21 T cell receptor beta chains from the same sample are listed, as sequenced in a study of T cells in women clearing cervical HPV infection. TCRdb's copy holds only in-frame clones and misses some; the assay was immunoSEQ multiplex PCR. The sample has around 23,000 clones. The sequencing input was blood buffy coat. The receptors stem from a woman aged 18 to 69 with a cervical HPV16 infection that either progressed to CIN3+ or cleared (not recorded which).

Notes on this clone: The read falls 3 residues short of the CDR3 end, and the missing part is taken from the germline J gene. This CDR3 is also generated by other DNA sequences in the sample. The chain recombines TRBV18 with TRBJ2-1; possibly TRBD2 for D (7 bases). Germline CDR1 and CDR2: KGHSH and LQKENI. With 0 bases removed from V and 8 bases from J, the gap between germline ends came to 17 bases. The CDR3 extends over 16 amino acids. The chain's CDR3 is CASSPPSGGQEDEQFF. The CDR3 bases that were read are TGTGCCAGCTCACCACCGTCGGGGGGACAAGAGGATGAG.

The CDR3 bases that were read are TGTGCCAGCAGCTTGGGGCAGGGGGTGGGGTATGGC. Protein sequence: CASSLGQGVGYG. Given in full, the CDR3 is CASSLGQGVGYGYTF. The chain links TRBV5-5 to TRBJ1-2, with 7 bases fitting TRBD1. The DNA ends 3 residues before the CDR3 does, and the rest of the CDR3 is filled in from the germline J gene. V dropped 0 bases and J dropped 5; count of bases not matched to a gene: 7. Germline CDR1 is SGHKS and CDR2 is YYEKEE (reference sequence). The CDR3 loop spans 15 amino acids.

Worth noting for this clone: Read data end 3 residues before the CDR3 end; the end is taken from the germline J gene. The chain links TRBV30 to TRBJ1-2, with D possibly matching TRBD1 (5 bases). Between the trimmed V and J ends, which lost 1 base and 3 bases, there was a span of 9 bases. Germline V gene data show CDR1 as GTSNPN and CDR2 as SVGIG (reference sequence). This CDR3 is 13 amino acids long. CDR3 in amino acids: CAWSDQGYYGYTF. Partial CDR3 DNA: TGTGCCTGGAGTGACCAGGGATACTATGGC.

Worth noting for this clone: Coverage ceases 3 residues before the CDR3 finishes, and the germline J gene fills in the end. The chain joins TRBV29-1 to TRBJ2-7; 10 bases line up with TRBD1. This CDR3 has 13 amino acids. Trimming cost V 6 bases and J 3 bases; bases outside gene matches: 5. In germline, CDR1 is SQVTM, CDR2 ANQGSEA. CDR3 region: CSVRTGGFYEQYF. Partial CDR3 DNA: TGCAGCGTCCGGACAGGGGGATTCTACGAG.

On this clone: Read data end 3 residues before the CDR3 end; the end is taken from the germline J gene. The genes are TRBV5-1 and TRBJ2-1; TRBD1 agrees at 9 bases. J lost 6 bases, V lost 4 bases, and 2 bases had no gene match. This CDR3 spans 13 amino acids. Germline values: CDR1 SGHRS, CDR2 YFSETQ. The CDR3 spells CASSRDRVNEQFF. Incomplete CDR3 DNA: TGCGCCAGCAGCAGGGACAGGGTCAATGAG.

Worth noting for this clone: The read is 3 residues too short to cover the CDR3 end, so that end is filled in from the germline J gene. This rearrangement joins TRBV5-1 to TRBJ2-1; 9 nucleotides align to TRBD1. CDR1 and CDR2 from the germline V gene are SGHRS and YFSETQ. The V segment lost 4 bases and the J segment 8 bases; nucleotides outside the gene matches: 16. This CDR3 has 17 residues. The chain's CDR3 is CASSPRLGQGPNYEQFF. The sequenced part of the CDR3 DNA is TGCGCCAGCAGCCCCCGTCTCGGACAGGGGCCCAATTATGAG.

Remarks on this clone: The read falls 3 residues short of the CDR3 end, and the missing part is taken from the germline J gene. The V gene is TRBV7-2, the J gene TRBJ2-2; D remains unclear. Trimming stripped 1 base from V and 3 bases from J, with 3 bases between. The CDR3 totals 13 residues. From germline, CDR1 is SGHTA and CDR2 FQGNSA. The CDR3 bases that were read are TGTGCCAGCAGCTTAGTATACACCGGGGAG. It yields the protein CASSLVYTGE. The whole CDR3 sequence is CASSLVYTGELFF.

Partial CDR3 DNA: TGTGCCAGCACCAGGGACTACCTCGGGGTGACAGATACC. Translated, it gives CASTRDYLGVTDT. The full CDR3 reads CASTRDYLGVTDTYTF. The V call is TRBV2, the J call TRBJ1-2; D is possibly TRBD1 (5 bases). Read coverage stops 3 residues before the CDR3 terminus; the germline J gene supplies the remainder. The CDR3 is 16 amino acids. Germline values: CDR1 SNHLY, CDR2 FYNNEI.

As concerns this clone: The observed sequence ends 3 residues before the CDR3 terminus, with the missing tail filled in from the germline J gene. The chain carries TRBV30 and TRBJ2-3; TRBD2 matches 9 bases. This CDR3 has 14 residues. Per the germline V gene, CDR1 is GTSNPN and CDR2 is SVGIG (reference sequence). V shed 7 bases, J shed 0 bases, and the junction held 5 bases outside the gene matches. This CDR3 is CASGLASSTDTQYF. The CDR3 bases that were read are TGTGCCTCAGGACTAGCGTCTAGCACAGATACG. The whole variable domain, filled in from reference TRBV30 and TRBJ2-3, reads SQTIHQWPATLVQPVGSPLSLECTVEGTSNPNLYWYRQAAGRGLQLLFYSVGIGQISSEVPQNLSASRPQDRQFILSSKKLLLSDSGFYLCASGLASSTDTQYFGPGTRLTVL.

On this clone itself: The read falls 3 residues short of the CDR3 end, and the missing part is taken from the germline J gene. The chain combines TRBV20-1 with TRBJ2-7, with 9 bases that match TRBD1. The CDR3 covers 13 residues. J was trimmed by 3 bases and V by 5 bases; bases with no gene match: 5. The germline CDR1 and CDR2 sequences are DFQATT and SNEGSKA (reference sequence). CDR3 amino acids: CSAGSTGGYEQYF. The sequenced part of the CDR3 DNA is TGCAGTGCTGGGTCGACAGGGGGCTACGAG.

As concerns this clone: The CDR3 goes on 3 residues after the read ends, and that part is filled in from the germline J gene. This chain connects TRBV7-9 to TRBJ1-3; unclear D gene. V lost 2 bases, J lost 0 bases, and 8 bases lay in between. Germline-derived CDR1 and CDR2 are SEHNR and FQNEAQ (reference sequence). The CDR3 covers 15 residues. This CDR3 is CASSLSGSSGNTIYF. CDR3 DNA (partial): TGTGCCAGCAGCTTATCGGGGAGCTCTGGAAACACC.

About this clone itself: The read terminates 3 residues before the CDR3 end, so the remaining end is supplied by the germline J gene. This rearrangement joins TRBV6-2 or TRBV6-3 to TRBJ1-2; D may be TRBD1 (5 bases). The CDR3 sequence is 13 residues long. CDR1 is MNHEY, CDR2 SVGEGT, per germline. CDR3 residues: CASRPRDGDTYTF. The sequenced part of the CDR3 DNA is TGTGCCAGCAGGCCCAGGGATGGAGATACC.

About this clone itself: The read finishes 3 residues shy of the CDR3 end, and the germline J gene is used to complete it. The rearrangement links TRBV20-1 to TRBJ2-1, with 9 bases aligning to TRBD2. The CDR3 consists of 16 residues. In germline, CDR1 is DFQATT, CDR2 SNEGSKA (reference sequence). The junction had 12 bases not matched to a gene; V was cut back by 0 bases and J by 9 bases. Incomplete CDR3 DNA: TGCAGTGCTAGAGATCTTCGCGGGAGGGGGGACAGTGAG. Its protein is CSARDLRGRGDSE. The whole CDR3 protein is CSARDLRGRGDSEQFF.

With regard to this clone: The read terminates 3 residues before the CDR3 end, so the remaining end is supplied by the germline J gene. The V and J genes are TRBV7-2 and TRBJ1-4; TRBD1 is a possible D gene (5 bases). Per the germline V gene, CDR1 is SGHTA and CDR2 is FQGNSA. V was cut by 5 bases and J by 4 bases, with 14 bases left in between. There are 15 residues in the CDR3. The covered CDR3 bases are TGTGCCAGCAGCGCCCTTGGGGGGTATAATGAAAAA. This codes for CASSALGGYNEK. The complete CDR3 reads CASSALGGYNEKLFF.

Comment on this clone: The CDR3 end is not reached by the read, which stops 3 residues before it; the germline J gene fills it in. The rearrangement links TRBV7-9 to TRBJ1-4; D may be TRBD1 (5 bases). This CDR3 comprises 15 residues. V gave up 1 base and J gave up 7 bases, with 13 bases separating them. The germline V gene encodes CDR1 SEHNR and CDR2 FQNEAQ (reference sequence). CDR3 bases read: TGTGCCAGCAGCTTAGAGGGAAGGAGGGGTGAAAAA. Translated: CASSLEGRRGEK. The complete CDR3 sequence is CASSLEGRRGEKLFF.

In regard to this clone: The CDR3 end lies 3 residues beyond the end of the read and is filled in from the germline J gene. The V and J genes are TRBV18 and TRBJ2-3; D tentatively reads TRBD1 or TRBD2 (5 bases each). The germline CDR1 and CDR2 sequences are KGHSH and LQKENI. This CDR3 comprises 13 residues. CDR3 sequence reads: CASSRGANQPQYF. The sequenced CDR3 bases are TGTGCCAGCTCTAGAGGGGCAAATCAGCCG. The full variable domain, with the rest looked up from reference TRBV18 and TRBJ2-3, is NAGVMQNPRHLVRRRGQEARLRCSPMKGHSHVYWYRQLPEEGLKFMVYLQKENIIDESGMPKERFSAEFPKEGPSILRIQQVVRGDSAAYFCASSRGANQPQYFGPGTRLTVL.

This clone ranks as medium-sized in terms of frequency. The read finishes 3 residues shy of the CDR3 end, and the germline J gene is used to complete it. J is TRBJ2-5 and V is TRBV18; 10 bases are shared with TRBD2. V dropped 3 bases and J dropped 5; count of bases not matched to a gene: 6. CDR3 length: 15 amino acids. Germline-derived CDR1 and CDR2 are KGHSH and LQKENI. CDR3 region: CASSPTLAGRETQYF. Incomplete CDR3 DNA: TGTGCCAGCTCACCTACACTAGCGGGAAGGGAGACC.

To note about this clone: Sequencing ends 3 residues short of the CDR3 end; the germline J gene provides the rest. This chain joins TRBV29-1 and TRBJ2-3, with D perhaps matching TRBD1 or TRBD2 (6 bases each). This CDR3 has 13 amino acids. Germline V CDR1 and CDR2: SQVTM, ANQGSEA. The V end was cut by 3 bases, the J end by 1 base, with 8 bases between. The sequenced CDR3 bases are TGCAGCGTTGAGGAGGGGGGCACAGATACG. This encodes CSVEEGGTDT. The entire CDR3 protein is CSVEEGGTDTQYF.

A word on this clone: The read stops 3 residues short of the end of the CDR3; the missing end is completed from the germline J gene. V usage is TRBV2 and J usage is TRBJ1-6; tentatively, D is TRBD1 (5 bases). This CDR3 has 15 amino acids. Germline V gives CDR1 SNHLY, CDR2 FYNNEI. The ends were cut back, 4 bases at V and 5 bases at J, with 12 bases in the middle. The CDR3 bases that were read are TGTGCCAGCAGTGGATCAGGGTGGGATAATTCACCC. This translates into CASSGSGWDNSP. The complete CDR3 protein is CASSGSGWDNSPLHF. Full variable domain (outside the CDR3, taken from reference TRBV2 and TRBJ1-6): EPEVTQTPSHQVTQMGQEVILRCVPISNHLYFYWYRQILGQKVEFLVSFYNNEISEKSEIFDDQFSVERPDGSNFTLKIRSTKLEDSAMYFCASSGSGWDNSPLHFGNGTRLTVT.

Notes on this clone: The CDR3 extends 3 residues past the end of the read, so its final part is completed from the germline J gene. The chain carries TRBV10-1 and TRBJ2-3; weak D call: TRBD1 (5 bases). The germline V and J ends were trimmed by 8 bases and 2 bases, with 17 bases remaining between them. The germline V gene encodes CDR1 WNHNN and CDR2 SYGVQD (reference sequence). The CDR3 sequence is 15 residues long. The CDR3 DNA, read in part, is TGCGCCAGCCGAAGGGGCATAGCAGACACAGATACG. Translating it yields CASRRGIADTDT. The entire CDR3 is CASRRGIADTDTQYF.

Comment on this clone: The read gets to within 3 residues of the CDR3 end, and the germline J gene fills in the rest. The gene calls are TRBV5-1 and TRBJ2-2; tentative D call: TRBD1 (6 bases). This CDR3 is 13 amino acids long. Germline values: CDR1 SGHRS, CDR2 YFSETQ. CDR3 loop: CASSQRGNEKLFF. CDR3 bases read: TGCGCCAGCAGTCAGAGGGGGAATGAAAAG.